The 9 T cell receptor beta chains given below trace back to one sample, sequenced in a study of cytotoxic CD8 clonotypes in ibrutinib-treated CLL. The data were produced by immunoSEQ multiplex PCR, yet TCRdb's version contains in-frame clones alone and is incomplete. The table has 200,000 or so clones, 75% to 80% seen once; the top ten hold about an eighth. Sequenced material: PBMCs, taken after 12 months of ibrutinib treatment. The receptors originated from a human donor with chronic lymphocytic leukemia.

This clone was found a few times. V and J are TRBV9 and TRBJ1-4; D remains ambiguous. This CDR3 has 14 amino acids. From germline, CDR1 is SGDLS and CDR2 YYNGEE. V gave up 0 bases and J gave up 1 base, with 4 bases separating them. CDR3 sequence reads: CASSVGGTNEKLFF. The CDR3 DNA sequence: TGTGCCAGCAGCGTAGGTGGAACTAATGAAAAACTGTTTTTT.

The chain carries TRBV5-4 and TRBJ2-1; 7 positions match TRBD2. V was clipped by 4 bases and J by 3 bases; unmatched bases: 7. This CDR3 region has 15 residues. Looked up from germline, CDR1 is SGHNT and CDR2 is YYREEE (reference sequence). This CDR3 is CASSPGASGYNEQFF. The CDR3 nucleotides are TGTGCCAGCAGCCCTGGCGCTAGCGGCTACAATGAGCAGTTCTTC. The variable domain in full, with the rest retrieved from reference TRBV5-4 and TRBJ2-1, is ETGVTQSPTHLIKTRGQQVTLRCSSQSGHNTVSWYQQALGQGPQFIFQYYREEENGRGNFPPRFSGLQFPNYSSELNVNALELDDSALYLCASSPGASGYNEQFFGPGTRLTVL.

This chain connects TRBV6-1 to TRBJ2-7; no definite D call. The CDR3 is 12 residues long. Germline-derived CDR1 and CDR2 are MNHNS and SASEGT. Trimming pared 1 base from V and 3 bases from J, leaving 4 bases between. This CDR3 is CASSEEGYEQYF. Written as DNA, the CDR3 is TGTGCCAGCAGTGAAGAAGGCTACGAGCAGTACTTC.

The chain combines TRBV6-5 with TRBJ2-5, with D perhaps given as TRBD1 or TRBD2 (5 bases each). This CDR3 is 15 amino acids long. Trimming removed 2 bases at V and 2 bases at J, with 12 bases between. Per the germline V gene, CDR1 is MNHEY and CDR2 is SVGAGI. CDR3 nucleotide sequence: TGTGCCAGCAGTTACAGTGGGGGATTTCAAGAGACCCAGTACTTC. Translating gives CASSYSGGFQETQYF.

The chain is built from TRBV19 and TRBJ1-1, with D possibly being TRBD1 (5 bases). V gave up 7 bases and J gave up 11 bases, with 11 bases separating them. The CDR3 is made up of 10 amino acids. CDR1 LNHDA and CDR2 SQIVND come from the germline V gene (reference sequence). CDR3 sequence: CASKGRVAFF. The CDR3 DNA follows: TGTGCCAGTAAAGGCAGGGTGGCTTTCTTT. The full variable domain, rest sourced from reference TRBV19 and TRBJ1-1, is DGGITQSPKYLFRKEGQNVTLSCEQNLNHDAMYWYRQDPGQGLRLIYYSQIVNDFQKGDIAEGYSVSREKKESFPLTVTSAQKNPTAFYLCASKGRVAFFGQGTRLTVV.

CDR3 loop: CASSPQPRGEAFF. In nucleotides, the CDR3 is TGTGCCAGCAGCCCTCAGCCCAGGGGTGAAGCTTTCTTT. The chain recombines TRBV7-9 with TRBJ1-1, with D possibly matching TRBD1 (6 bases). The germline V gene encodes CDR1 SEHNR and CDR2 FQNEAQ (reference sequence). The ends were cut back, 5 bases at V and 7 bases at J, with 14 bases in the middle. The CDR3 contains 13 residues.

CDR3 sequence (DNA): TGTGCCAGCAGCTTGTCTGGCGGCGGGGGGGGTCAAGAGACCCAGTACTTC. Translation: CASSLSGGGGGQETQYF. The genes are TRBV5-6 and TRBJ2-5, with 9 bases aligning to TRBD2. J gave up 2 bases and V 1 base, and 9 bases lay outside the gene matches. The CDR3 contains 17 residues. Germline assignment: CDR1 SGHDT and CDR2 YYEEEE.

Worth noting for this clone: This CDR3 is also generated by other DNA sequences in the sample. V is TRBV5-5 and J is TRBJ2-7; D possibly corresponds to TRBD1 (6 bases). This CDR3 spans 13 amino acids. V gave up 3 bases and J gave up 2 bases, with 9 bases separating them. Germline V CDR1 and CDR2: SGHKS, YYEKEE (reference sequence). The CDR3 sequence: CASSSGQTYEQYF. The DNA of the CDR3 is TGTGCCAGCAGCTCCGGACAGACCTACGAGCAGTACTTC.

This chain links TRBV28 with TRBJ2-1, with 8 nucleotides matching TRBD2. CDR3 length equals 17 residues. V trimming: 6 bases; J trimming: 6 bases; junction bases outside the gene matches: 16. Per the germline V gene, CDR1 is MDHEN and CDR2 is SYDVKM. The CDR3 DNA is TGTGCCAGCAGCCGCACCAGAGGAGCGGGAGATATCAATGAGCAGTTCTTC. Amino acid sequence: CASSRTRGAGDINEQFF.